This T cell receptor beta chain is from a study of blood T cell repertoires in COVID-19. Study overall: Samples taken during acute and convalescent COVID-19 were collected in the United States, Italy and Spain. The cDNA or gDNA used as material had been derived from T cells, B-cell-depleted T cells, or PBMCs.

As handled by the study authors: Amplification from reference gene primers served as the basis for estimated nucleated cell counts. Sequencing was performed with immunoSEQ multiplex PCR; in TCRdb, only in-frame clones are kept and a portion is missing. D and trimming were read from the DNA, whereas the V and J calls and clone size are those reported in that table. The profile shows approximately 40,000 clones, about 82% of them singletons. The CDR3 is 12 residues long. Germline V lookup: CDR1 GTSNPN, CDR2 SVGIG (reference sequence). With V trimmed by 2 bases and J by 5 bases, 3 bases remained unmatched.

V is TRBV30 and J is TRBJ2-7, with 7 bases that match TRBD1. Sequencing was carried out using peripheral blood. The sequence derives from a man older than 75 with active or convalescent COVID-19. CDR3 sequence (DNA): TGTGCCTGGAGTCAAGACAGGGACGAGCAGTACTTC. The encoded protein is CAWSQDRDEQYF.